This T cell receptor beta chain was identified in a study of pediatric ulcerative colitis (dated by TCRdb to about 2019). In terms of the full investigation: Pancolitis was present in six to eight ulcerative colitis patients and left-sided colitis in two, and histology consistent with ulcerative colitis was found in all of these patients. From nine newly diagnosed, treatment-naive pediatric ulcerative colitis patients and four non-IBD control children, paired blood and rectal samples were collected. By Pediatric Ulcerative Colitis Activity Index, two patients had mild disease, several had moderate disease and three had acute severe colitis. Overall study outcomes, separate from this receptor: Two rectal CDR3 clonotypes were present in all ulcerative colitis patients and in none of the controls. Repertoires were derived from total lymphocyte DNA, so rare subsets such as regulatory T cells may have patterns not reflected. A couple of patients' blood samples yielded substantially fewer templates for technical reasons and were excluded from blood-rectal overlap analysis. The healthy control group was small, with only a handful of individuals. Controls, mild-moderate and acute severe colitis patients were separated by rectal repertoire features, and reduced rectal diversity due to clonal expansions was observed in acute severe colitis. Clonal overlap between a subject's own blood and rectum was significantly greater in ulcerative colitis patients than in controls, which suggests more T cell trafficking to inflamed tissue.

Through the immunoSEQ TRB Survey service, multiplex V and J primers were used to amplify rearranged CDR3 beta regions from genomic DNA. Survey-level sequencing depth of up to 500,000 reads per sample was used to keep depth equal across samples. The libraries were purified and pooled, then sequenced using Illumina technology. In the authors' own workflow: Productive clonality, sample overlap, pairwise scatters, CDR3 beta length, V/D/J gene usage and productiveness were assessed with immunoSEQ online tools. Calculated diversity was the number of unique rearrangements divided by total templates times 100; Shannon and Simpson indices were also computed. Principal component analysis was performed on Z-score normalized data with the R prcomp function and the ggbiplot package. Morisita's index was used to quantify the clonal overlap between blood and rectum within each subject. This is the immuneACCESS table as TCRdb keeps it, with only in-frame sequences that have V and J called. A part of the clones is gone; compared with another copy, unresolved V genes explain less than half, and the rest is unexplained. V and J calls plus clone size are reproduced from that table; the DNA served to infer D and trimming. Present in this sample are approximately 60,000 clones, roughly nine tenths of which were seen just once. The ten top clones hold approximately 3.4% of the sample.

Notes on this clone: Its antigen remains undetermined. Base qualities are not at hand, and no much larger clone is one base apart.

CDR1 MNHEY and CDR2 SVGAGI are derived from the germline V gene. Including cysteine and phenylalanine, the CDR3 has 14 amino acids. The DNA shown is the 42-base CDR3, in frame from base 1. Between the V and J ends, shortened by 2 bases and 2 bases respectively, the junction contains 10 bases. Before the diagnostic colonoscopy, none of the ulcerative colitis patients had been given any immunosuppressive medication. Blood was sampled at the time of the colonoscopy. The Wizard kit (Promega) was used to extract genomic DNA from blood and intestinal samples. The origin of this receptor is a boy between 5 and 17 years old with severe ulcerative colitis. Sequenced sample: blood. The rearrangement combines TRBV6-5 with TRBJ2-7, with no reliable assignment of the D segment. The CDR3 region: CASSYEDGTYEQYF. At the DNA level, the sequence is TGTGCCAGCAGTTACGAGGACGGAACCTACGAGCAGTACTTC.